This T cell receptor beta chain was captured by sequencing in a study of shared clonotypes between healthy human individuals. Clones were sequenced by immunoSEQ multiplex PCR, and TCRdb holds only the in-frame ones, with some missing. The sample contains more than 2,000,000 clones, over 85% of which appear only once. Concerning this clone: Additional DNA sequences in this sample encode the identical CDR3.

CDR3 size: 14 residues. The germline V gene has CDR1 SGHRS and CDR2 YFSETQ. V lost 1 base, J lost 3 bases, and 10 bases lay in between. The chain carries TRBV5-1 and TRBJ1-1; possibly TRBD1 for D (6 bases). The sequence was obtained from a man aged 18 to 30 in good health. Some clones in this sample may be carry-over from other donors' samples. The sample was naive CD4+ T cells from PBMCs. As to subset: CD45RA+ positively selected. CDR3 loop: CASSLWGRDTEAFF. CDR3 DNA: TGCGCCAGCAGCTTGTGGGGGCGGGACACTGAAGCTTTCTTT.